This entry lists 8 T cell receptor beta chains sequenced from one sample in a study of response to subunit inactivated influenza vaccine (dated 2018 in TCRdb). The library was made by RT-PCR. The instrument given in TCRdb is Illumina HiSeq 2500. TCRdb trimmed the raw reads at Q25, called clones with MiXCR and kept productive beta chains. CDR3 protein sequences are deduplicated, and each keeps its most common genes and DNA. The table for this sample lists 430,000 or so distinct CDR3 sequences; around 9.9% of them were counted only once. Of the sample, about 12% falls within the top ten clones. The time point label, read with the paper, signifies: 45 days after influenza vaccine administration. The sequencing used PBMCs from blood, collected 45 days after vaccination. The receptor source for this set is a man over 45 who received an inactivated influenza vaccine. Donor details come from another sample of the same person, matched by shared clones.

This chain links TRBV27 with TRBJ2-7; no definite D call. CDR3 size: 17 residues. The germline gives CDR1 MNHEY, CDR2 SMNVEV (reference sequence). The ends were cut back, 6 bases at V and 5 bases at J, with 26 bases in the middle. Here the CDR3 DNA reads TGTGCCAGCAGACCGATAGGCATCGGGCTTAACGGACACGAGCAGTACTTC. Residues: CASRPIGIGLNGHEQYF.

This clonotype turned up a few times. The rearrangement joins TRBV5-1 to TRBJ2-7; 8 bases agree with TRBD1. CDR1 and CDR2 (germline): SGHRS, YFSETQ. The CDR3 is 15 residues long. The ends lost 5 bases at V and 2 bases at J; junction bases unmatched: 9. CDR3 in DNA: TGCGCCAGCAGGCATCCCGGGACAGGTACCTACGAGCAGTACTTC. Protein: CASRHPGTGTYEQYF.

This clonotype was detected many times. In nucleotides, the CDR3 is TGCAGTGCTAGGCTAGCGGGGGGGCGGGATTCGGAGTTCTTC. Translated, it gives CSARLAGGRDSEFF. The V call is TRBV20-1, the J call TRBJ2-1; TRBD2 matches 12 bases. Germline CDR1 DFQATT, CDR2 SNEGSKA (reference sequence). The CDR3 has 14 residues. V was pared by 3 bases and J by 14 bases, with 11 bases of the junction left unmatched.

The chain recombines TRBV7-2 with TRBJ1-3; D is undetermined. This CDR3 region has 13 residues. CDR1 and CDR2 from the germline V gene are SGHTA and FQGNSA. Trimming took 5 bases from V and 0 from J, leaving 5 bases between them. The CDR3 nucleotides read TGTGCCAGCAGCACCTCCTCTGGAAACACCATATATTTT. Translating gives CASSTSSGNTIYF.

In this sample, this clonotype turned up many times. The chain has TRBV7-8 and TRBJ2-3; 7 bases are shared with TRBD2. The CDR3 runs 16 residues. With 0 bases clipped from V and 6 bases from J, the junction kept 9 bases outside the gene matches. The germline gives CDR1 SGHVS, CDR2 FQNEAQ. The CDR3 nucleotides are TGTGCCAGCAGCTTAGCGAGTGGAGCGGGGTTGGATACGCAGTATTTT. This codes for CASSLASGAGLDTQYF. Using reference TRBV7-8 and TRBJ2-3 for the parts outside the CDR3, the full variable domain is GAGVSQSPRYKVAKRGQDVALRCDPISGHVSLFWYQQALGQGPEFLTYFQNEAQLDKSGLPSDRFFAERPEGSVSTLKIQRTQQEDSAVYLCASSLASGAGLDTQYFGPGTRLTVL.

The table lists this clonotype with many counts. The chain links TRBV6-5 to TRBJ2-1, with 8 nucleotides matching TRBD2. The CDR3 totals 11 residues. V was pared by 2 bases and J by 12 bases, with 0 bases of the junction left unmatched. Germline assignment: CDR1 MNHEY and CDR2 SVGAGI. The CDR3 region has the DNA TGTGCCAGCAGTTACCGGGGGGGGCAGTTCTTC. Translating gives CASSYRGGQFF.

This clonotype was detected only a few times. The rearrangement links TRBV7-9 to TRBJ1-5, with D possibly matching TRBD1 (5 bases). Trimming left V 4 bases short and J 2 bases short, with 12 bases between. Germline-derived CDR1 and CDR2 are SEHNR and FQNEAQ (reference sequence). The CDR3 is 15 amino acids. The CDR3 bases are TGTGCCAGCAGCTGGGGCCTGGGAGGCAATCAGCCCCAGCATTTT. This gives the protein CASSWGLGGNQPQHF.

V is TRBV5-1 and J is TRBJ2-3; the D is unclear. V was pared by 0 bases and J by 6 bases, with 8 bases between. The CDR3 sequence is 13 residues long. The germline gives CDR1 SGHRS, CDR2 YFSETQ. CDR3: CASSLASQDTQYF. Written as DNA, the CDR3 is TGCGCCAGCAGCTTGGCGTCGCAGGATACGCAGTATTTT.